This T cell receptor (beta chain) is drawn from a study of early stage breast cancer tumors. The wider study: Eight or nine ER+/PR+/HER2- tumors were invasive ductal; a few were invasive lobular.

Blood replicates held 0.5 ug DNA, tumor or normal breast roughly 1.5 ug, two each. Measured with immunoSEQ multiplex PCR; TCRdb has only the in-frame clones, and not every one. The sample contains approximately 48,000 clones, approximately 90% of which appear only once. CDR1 SGHTS and CDR2 YDEGEE come from the germline V gene. CDR3 size: 15 residues. V lost 0 bases to trimming and J lost 0 bases, with 7 bases between them. The chain joins TRBV5-8 to TRBJ1-5, with D unresolved. The sequencing sample was made of blood. The source is a person aged 70 to 80 with breast cancer. CDR3 nucleotide sequence: TGTGCCAGCAGCTTGGCCCGGGATAGCAATCAGCCCCAGCATTTT. This sequence encodes CASSLARDSNQPQHF. Based on the CDR3 plus reference TRBV5-8 and TRBJ1-5, the full variable domain is EAGVTQSPTHLIKTRGQQATLRCSPISGHTSVYWYQQALGLGLQFLLWYDEGEERNRGNFPPRFSGRQFPNYSSELNVNALELEDSALYLCASSLARDSNQPQHFGDGTRLSIL.